A single sample gave rise to the 24 T cell receptor beta chains below, sequenced in a study of Tregs in tolerant kidney transplant recipients. TCRdb's copy holds only in-frame clones and misses some; the assay was immunoSEQ multiplex PCR. The sample carries 45,000 to 55,000 clones, roughly nine tenths recorded once. The nonmyeloablative bone marrow transplants came from related graft donors, with transient mixed chimerism. Sequenced material: CD8+ T cells from blood (PBMCs), taken 24 months after the transplant. These receptors were obtained from a human patient who received a combined kidney and bone marrow transplant. Some T cells here may be from the graft donor.

This chain joins TRBV25-1 and TRBJ2-5, with 7 bases lining up with TRBD1. This CDR3 region has 15 residues. Looked up from germline, CDR1 is MGHDK and CDR2 is SYGVNS. V gave up 8 bases and J gave up 3 bases; unmatched junction bases: 12. DNA for the CDR3: TGTGCCAGCCCCCCTCAGCACAGGGGAGAAGAGACCCAGTACTTC. Translation gives CASPPQHRGEETQYF.

This clone is a singleton in its sample. The rearrangement joins TRBV19 to TRBJ1-1, with a tentative D call TRBD1 (6 bases). The ends were cut back, 3 bases at V and 1 base at J, with 6 bases in the middle. Per the germline V gene, CDR1 is LNHDA and CDR2 is SQIVND (reference sequence). CDR3 length equals 13 residues. The CDR3 sequence is CASSMDRNTEAFF. The CDR3 DNA reads TGTGCCAGTAGTATGGACAGGAACACTGAAGCTTTCTTT.

The table lists this clone with a count of one. The rearrangement links TRBV16 to TRBJ2-7; 9 bases map to TRBD1. This CDR3 spans 15 amino acids. With 0 bases clipped from V and 4 bases from J, the junction kept 4 bases outside the gene matches. The germline V gene encodes CDR1 KGHSY and CDR2 FQNENV. CDR3 in amino acids: CASSQSGQGLYEQYF. CDR3 in DNA: TGTGCCAGCAGCCAATCGGGACAGGGACTGTACGAGCAGTACTTC.

This clone was counted only a few times. V is TRBV7-9 and J is TRBJ2-7; TRBD1 matches at 7 bases. After removal of 4 bases from V and 7 bases from J, the junction contained 4 bases not matched to a gene. There are 12 residues in the CDR3. The germline V gene has CDR1 SEHNR and CDR2 FQNEAQ (reference sequence). CDR3 loop: CASSSGTEEQYF. The CDR3 nucleotides are TGTGCCAGCAGCTCAGGGACAGAGGAGCAGTACTTC.

The chain is built from TRBV27 and TRBJ1-2; 11 bases match TRBD1. The germline gives CDR1 MNHEY, CDR2 SMNVEV (reference sequence). The CDR3 has 15 amino acids. V gave up 9 bases and J gave up 1 base; unmatched junction bases: 7. Here the CDR3 reads CASSAGTGGNYGYTF. For the CDR3, the DNA is TGTGCCAGTAGTGCCGGGACAGGGGGTAACTATGGCTACACCTTC.

V gene TRBV5-4 combines with J gene TRBJ2-7, with D possibly matching TRBD2 (6 bases). The CDR3 loop spans 12 amino acids. Germline assignment: CDR1 SGHNT and CDR2 YYREEE (reference sequence). V was trimmed by 0 bases and J by 6 bases, leaving 7 bases between them. The chain's CDR3 is CASSLGTTEQYF. CDR3 coding DNA: TGTGCCAGCAGCTTGGGGACTACCGAGCAGTACTTC.

The chain employs TRBV15 and TRBJ1-5; D perhaps matches TRBD1 (6 bases). The CDR3 is 14 residues long. Germline CDR1 is LNHNV and CDR2 is YYDKDF (reference sequence). V lost 3 bases and J 3 bases, leaving 9 bases between the germline ends. The CDR3 spells CATSSGQSNQPQHF. CDR3 bases: TGTGCCACCAGCAGCGGACAGTCCAATCAGCCCCAGCATTTT.

The V and J genes are TRBV6-1 and TRBJ2-5; 8 bases match TRBD1. Germline-derived CDR1 and CDR2 are MNHNS and SASEGT. The J segment lost 4 bases and the V segment lost 5 bases, leaving 9 bases of the junction unmatched. This CDR3 is 15 amino acids long. The CDR3 reads CASSFWDRIGETQYF. In nucleotides, the CDR3 is TGTGCCAGCAGTTTCTGGGACAGGATTGGAGAGACCCAGTACTTC.

As DNA, the CDR3 is TGTGCCAGCAGCTTCGAGTCGGGACAGCCCTCCTACGAGCAGTACTTC. Translation: CASSFESGQPSYEQYF. The J gene is TRBJ2-7, the V gene TRBV11-1; the match to TRBD1 covers 7 bases. J gave up 0 bases and V 3 bases, and 8 bases lay outside the gene matches. This CDR3 has 16 residues. Germline V gene lookup returns CDR1 SGHAT and CDR2 FQDESV (reference sequence).

This clone was counted once. The chain links TRBV4-2 to TRBJ2-1; TRBD1 aligns across 7 bases. Losses at the gene ends were 3 bases for V and 1 base for J; bases not matched to a gene: 3. Looked up from germline, CDR1 is LGHNA and CDR2 is YNFKEQ. CDR3 length equals 15 residues. The CDR3 coding sequence is TGTGCCAGCAGCCAGACAGGGTTATCCTACAATGAGCAGTTCTTC. Its translation is CASSQTGLSYNEQFF.

The count of this clone is one. The chain carries TRBV2 and TRBJ1-1; a possible D gene is TRBD1 (6 bases). Trimming pared 3 bases from V and 5 bases from J, leaving 13 bases between. The germline CDR1 and CDR2 sequences are SNHLY and FYNNEI. This CDR3 comprises 14 residues. The DNA of the CDR3 is TGTGCCAGCAGTGACATGCACCAGGGGACTGAAGCTTTCTTT. Translation gives CASSDMHQGTEAFF.

The chain recombines TRBV11-2 with TRBJ2-3; 7 nucleotides match TRBD2. Germline CDR1 SGHAT, CDR2 FQNNGV. V was pared by 4 bases and J by 2 bases, with 15 bases of the junction left unmatched. The CDR3 totals 18 residues. In DNA, the CDR3 is TGTGCCAGCAGCTCGTTCGCGTGGCGTCGGGGGGACACAGATACGCAGTATTTT. Its protein product is CASSSFAWRRGDTDTQYF.

The chain joins TRBV7-9 to TRBJ1-2; no reliable D call. CDR1 and CDR2 (germline): SEHNR, FQNEAQ (reference sequence). V lost 2 bases to trimming and J lost 6 bases, with 10 bases between them. The CDR3 runs 13 residues. CDR3 DNA sequence: TGTGCCAGCAGCTTACTCACAGATGATGGCTACACCTTC. Protein product: CASSLLTDDGYTF.

The chain couples TRBV4-1 to TRBJ1-5; D is uncertain. V lost 1 base, J lost 6 bases, and 22 bases lay in between. Germline V gene data show CDR1 as MGHRA and CDR2 as YSYEKL. The CDR3 has 18 amino acids. The CDR3 is CASSQGVETAGKPQPQHF. DNA of the CDR3: TGCGCCAGCAGCCAAGGGGTTGAAACAGCCGGGAAACCTCAGCCCCAGCATTTT.

V usage is TRBV9 and J usage is TRBJ2-1, with 10 bases that match TRBD2. Germline values: CDR1 SGDLS, CDR2 YYNGEE. The CDR3 has 16 amino acids. V shed 0 bases and J 8 bases; nucleotides not matched to a gene: 8. The CDR3, as DNA: TGTGCCAGCAGCGTAGCGGGGAGCGGGGGGGCGGATGAGCAGTTCTTC. Protein: CASSVAGSGGADEQFF.

The gene calls are TRBV13 and TRBJ2-3; 7 nucleotides line up with TRBD1. Unmatched junction bases numbered 1, after V lost 6 bases and J lost 4 bases. This CDR3 has 12 amino acids. The germline V gene has CDR1 PRHDT and CDR2 FYEKMQ (reference sequence). The CDR3 region has the DNA TGTGCCAGCAGGCAGGGGGCAGATACGCAGTATTTT. It is translated as CASRQGADTQYF.

This clone has only a few counts. Distinct nucleotide sequences in the sample also encode this CDR3. The rearrangement uses TRBV4-3 and TRBJ1-2; D is ambiguous. CDR3 size: 13 residues. Trimming pared 4 bases from V and 1 base from J, leaving 7 bases between. Germline CDR1 and CDR2: LGHNA and YSLEER. The CDR3 is CASSPGLNYGYTF. The CDR3 coding sequence is TGCGCCAGCAGCCCCGGACTTAACTATGGCTACACCTTC.

The chain links TRBV30 to TRBJ1-1; TRBD1 is a possible D gene (5 bases). Germline V gene sequence: CDR1 GTSNPN, CDR2 SVGIG (reference sequence). The V gene lost 1 base and the J gene lost 4 bases, with 7 bases spanning the gap. CDR3 size: 12 residues. DNA for the CDR3: TGTGCCTGGAGTGCCGGGGGCACTGAAGCTTTCTTT. Residues: CAWSAGGTEAFF.

CDR3 amino acids: CASSSDRGINYGYTF. For the CDR3, the DNA is TGTGCCAGCAGCTCGGACAGGGGGATAAACTATGGCTACACCTTC. The V and J genes are TRBV9 and TRBJ1-2, with 10 nucleotides matching TRBD1. CDR3 length equals 15 residues. Germline-derived CDR1 and CDR2 are SGDLS and YYNGEE. Trimming cost V 4 bases and J 2 bases; bases outside gene matches: 5.

The J gene is TRBJ2-7, the V gene TRBV27, with TRBD2 matching over 13 bases. The ends lost 0 bases at V and 2 bases at J; junction bases unmatched: 7. This CDR3 has 18 amino acids. Germline V CDR1 and CDR2: MNHEY, SMNVEV (reference sequence). This CDR3 is CASSLSGLAGVKTYEQYF. Here the CDR3 DNA reads TGTGCCAGCAGTTTATCCGGACTAGCGGGAGTTAAGACCTACGAGCAGTACTTC.

On this clone: The final CDR3 position lacks the conserved phenylalanine or tryptophan, pointing to a likely read error. The chain employs TRBV27 and TRBJ1-2, with TRBD1 identical over 7 bases. The CDR3 totals 14 residues. Germline assignment: CDR1 MNHEY and CDR2 SMNVEV (reference sequence). J lost 4 bases, V lost 3 bases, and 5 bases had no gene match. The CDR3 DNA sequence: TGTGCCAGCAGTTTTGCGACAGGGCCCTATGGCTACACCTCC. Translated, it gives CASSFATGPYGYTS.

This chain uses TRBV2 with TRBJ2-7; 9 bases are shared with TRBD1. Germline CDR1 is SNHLY and CDR2 is FYNNEI. The CDR3 has 17 amino acids. The ends lost 2 bases at V and 3 bases at J; junction bases unmatched: 11. The CDR3, as DNA: TGTGCCAGCAGTGAATACTACGACAGGGGGTCTAGCTACGAGCAGTACTTC. This encodes CASSEYYDRGSSYEQYF.

J is TRBJ2-5 and V is TRBV27; TRBD2 matches at 9 bases. This CDR3 has 15 amino acids. V trimming: 8 bases; J trimming: 1 base; junction bases outside the gene matches: 8. Germline assignment: CDR1 MNHEY and CDR2 SMNVEV (reference sequence). CDR3 in amino acids: CASGPVAGAQETQYF. CDR3 nucleotide sequence: TGTGCCAGCGGACCCGTAGCGGGAGCCCAAGAGACCCAGTACTTC.

Comments on this clone: Distinct nucleotide sequences in the sample also encode this CDR3. This chain connects TRBV6-5 to TRBJ1-6; D might be TRBD1 (6 bases). V lost 2 bases to trimming and J lost 13 bases, with 12 bases between them. Germline assignment: CDR1 MNHEY and CDR2 SVGAGI. The CDR3 loop spans 13 amino acids. CDR3 sequence: CASSYGGISPLHF. CDR3 DNA: TGTGCCAGCAGTTACGGGGGCATCTCCCCCCTCCACTTT.